Listed below are T cell receptor beta chains from one sample, sequenced in a study of PD-L1 blockade in urothelial cancer. Generated by immunoSEQ multiplex PCR, the TCRdb table keeps only in-frame clones and is missing some. Here the sample spans about 120,000 clones, around nine tenths being singletons. The starting material was PBMCs, obtained around atezolizumab (anti-PD-L1) treatment. These receptors were taken from a man in his 60s with urothelial cancer. CDR3s leave out the opening cysteine and the closing phenylalanine or tryptophan. Each record gives: V gene, J gene, clone size, D gene, CDR3 protein. A D gene is named only where the DNA matches it firmly. For some rows the clone size is stated as once, few or many, or as a class when expanded; others skip it.

TRBV7-9	TRBJ2-3	.	TRBD2	ASSPLGGGDSDDTQY
TRBV7-6	TRBJ2-1	.	TRBD2	ASSLVSGGYNEQF
TRBV7-9	TRBJ2-5	.	TRBD1	ASSRTGGRETQY
TRBV27	TRBJ1-2	.	.	ASSLSTGTNGYT
TRBV5-1	TRBJ2-7	.	TRBD2	ASRSLLAGYEQY
TRBV7-2	TRBJ2-7	.	.	ASSLGRGYEQY
TRBV12-5	TRBJ2-7	.	.	ASGQGYSYEQY
TRBV7-8	TRBJ1-4	.	TRBD1	ATRQGVTPATNEKLF
TRBV11-2	TRBJ2-2	.	TRBD2	ASSSNSGLAGDYGELF
TRBV5-1	TRBJ1-4	.	TRBD1	ASSTQTGENEKLF
TRBV7-6	TRBJ2-1	.	.	ASSFAGPGGEQF
TRBV10-3	TRBJ2-1	.	TRBD2	AIQSGGPYNEQF
TRBV28	TRBJ1-3	.	.	ASRAHDSSGNTIY
TRBV25-1	TRBJ1-1	.	.	ASSEWGEGTEAF
TRBV4-3	TRBJ1-5	.	.	ASSQEAVLGPQH
TRBV18	TRBJ1-1	.	.	ASSEGRNTEAF
TRBV6-6	TRBJ1-2	.	.	ASSYPTAGGRYGYT
TRBV7-3	TRBJ2-5	.	.	ASSPSSQETQY
TRBV18	TRBJ1-4	.	.	ASSSGRDNEKLF
TRBV6-1	TRBJ2-1	.	TRBD1	ASSEPGQGAHEQF
TRBV4-1	TRBJ2-7	.	TRBD2	ASSQGAPGTSGGYEQY
TRBV9	TRBJ2-7	once	TRBD1	ASSVSKTGGSYEQY
TRBV15	TRBJ1-4	.	TRBD1	ATSRAPRQGGDEKLF
TRBV7-6	TRBJ1-1	once	TRBD1	ASSLQGAEAF
TRBV27	TRBJ1-5	.	.	ASSLGRGNQPQH
TRBV6-1	TRBJ1-1	few	.	ASRKPSGTEAF
TRBV6-5	TRBJ2-5	few	TRBD2	ASSYGLAGGETQY
TRBV7-9	TRBJ1-6	once	TRBD1	ATHRGENSPLH
TRBV4-1	TRBJ2-5	.	.	ASRRTDQETQY
TRBV2	TRBJ2-7	.	TRBD2	ASSEEAGGYEQY
TRBV28	TRBJ1-5	.	.	ASSFSRAGQPQH
TRBV2	TRBJ2-3	.	.	ASRRDGDTQY
TRBV5-6	TRBJ2-7	.	TRBD2	ASSTSGGLVEQY
TRBV23-1	TRBJ2-1	.	TRBD2	ASMSTGGAGTAGVGNEQF
TRBV19	TRBJ1-5	once	.	ASSISWARVTNQPQH
TRBV18	TRBJ1-1	once	.	ASSPRSLGQTEAF
TRBV2	TRBJ1-3	.	TRBD1	ASSQNGQGLWNTIY
TRBV6-5	TRBJ1-1	once	.	ASSYDSVNTEAF
TRBV19	TRBJ1-2	.	TRBD1	ASRPPQGAGGYT